This T cell receptor beta chain was sequenced for a study of blood T cell repertoires in COVID-19. Study as a whole: Acute and convalescent COVID-19 specimens originated in the United States, Italy and Spain. PBMCs, B-cell-depleted T cells, or T cells were the source of the cDNA or gDNA that made up the material.

Here immunoSEQ multiplex PCR was the method, and the copy in TCRdb shows in-frame clones only, minus some. The sample has about 290,000 clones, around four fifths seen once. V lost 0 bases and J lost 1, with 7 bases in between. The germline V gene encodes CDR1 SGDLS and CDR2 YYNGEE. This CDR3 contains 14 residues. The chain couples TRBV9 to TRBJ1-2; D not certain. This sequence was found in a woman aged 50 to 65 with active or convalescent COVID-19. Material for sequencing was peripheral blood. The CDR3 is CASSVGGFNYGYTF. CDR3 DNA sequence: TGTGCCAGCAGCGTAGGCGGATTTAACTATGGCTACACCTTC.